This T cell receptor (beta chain) was documented in a study of cytotoxic CD8 clonotypes in ibrutinib-treated CLL. As for the study in general: Samples had a mean of around 230,000 productive templates and 90,000 or so productive rearrangements.

Only in-frame clones appear in the TCRdb table, and some are missing; sequencing was by immunoSEQ multiplex PCR. Of tens of thousands of clones in the sample, 45% to 60% were seen once. Concerning this clone itself: Its antigen is undetermined.

Study findings and constraints: Timing of sampling differed between sustained-remission and progressing patients. There were few public clonotypes, and on treatment they contracted or stayed stable. Baseline clonality, above age-matched healthy donor levels, tracked circulating CD8+ T-cell counts.

The ends lost 6 bases at V and 9 bases at J; junction bases unmatched: 14. CDR1 SEHNR and CDR2 FQNEAQ come from the germline V gene (reference sequence). This CDR3 is 15 amino acids long. The sequencing used PBMCs, collected after 12 months of ibrutinib treatment. The rearrangement joins TRBV7-9 to TRBJ2-1; the match to TRBD2 covers 7 bases. The source is a human donor with chronic lymphocytic leukemia. In DNA form, the CDR3 reads TGTGCCAGCAGGTCCGGGTTAGCGGGTGGGAGTGAGCAGTTCTTC. Translation: CASRSGLAGGSEQFF.